Listed below are T cell receptor beta chains from one sample, sequenced in a study of somatic mutations in cytotoxic T cells in rheumatoid arthritis. Measured with immunoSEQ multiplex PCR; TCRdb has only the in-frame clones, and not every one. The data hold approximately 23,000 clones, with 65% to 85% observed a single time. The sequencing sample was made of CD8+ T cells sorted from blood. The receptors come from an adult with rheumatoid arthritis. Each CDR3 is given with its conserved first and last residue. The order of the fields is CDR3 protein, CDR3 DNA, clone size, D gene, V gene, J gene. D genes are given only for firm matches. Clone sizes are given selectively: once, few, many, or a class where the clone is expanded.

CDR3aa: CASSPEINSPLHF
CDR3nt: TGTGCCAGCAGCCCGGAGATTAATTCACCCCTCCACTTT
abundance: -
d_gene: -
v_gene: TRBV9
j_gene: TRBJ1-6

CDR3aa: CASRLGTSETGELFF
CDR3nt: TGTGCCAGCAGACTGGGGACTAGCGAAACCGGGGAGCTGTTTTTT
abundance: -
d_gene: TRBD2
v_gene: TRBV2
j_gene: TRBJ2-2

CDR3aa: CATSERTGGSHNYGYTF
CDR3nt: TGTGCCACCAGCGAAAGGACAGGGGGCTCTCATAACTATGGCTACACCTTC
abundance: few
d_gene: TRBD1
v_gene: TRBV15
j_gene: TRBJ1-2

CDR3aa: CASSDPPFGGETYEQYF
CDR3nt: TGCGCCAGCAGTGATCCCCCCTTTGGGGGAGAGACCTACGAGCAGTACTTC
abundance: -
d_gene: -
v_gene: TRBV10-2
j_gene: TRBJ2-7

CDR3aa: CSVESPYEGRHNEQFF
CDR3nt: TGCAGCGTTGAGAGCCCCTACGAGGGGCGCCACAATGAGCAGTTCTTC
abundance: once
d_gene: -
v_gene: TRBV29-1
j_gene: TRBJ2-1

CDR3aa: CASSTPGWNEQFF
CDR3nt: TGTGCCAGCAGTACACCAGGTTGGAATGAGCAGTTCTTC
abundance: -
d_gene: -
v_gene: TRBV27
j_gene: TRBJ2-1

CDR3aa: CATSRVSYGVGQPQHF
CDR3nt: TGTGCCACCAGCAGAGTTTCTTATGGGGTAGGGCAGCCCCAGCATTTT
abundance: once
d_gene: -
v_gene: TRBV15
j_gene: TRBJ1-5

CDR3aa: CASGIGGTEAFF
CDR3nt: TGTGCCAGTGGTATAGGGGGGACTGAAGCTTTCTTT
abundance: -
d_gene: -
v_gene: TRBV19
j_gene: TRBJ1-1

CDR3aa: CASSLSSGNYEQYF
CDR3nt: TGTGCCAGCAGTTTATCGTCGGGGAACTACGAGCAGTACTTC
abundance: -
d_gene: -
v_gene: TRBV27
j_gene: TRBJ2-7

CDR3aa: CASSQASGRSEAFF
CDR3nt: TGCGCCAGCAGCCAAGCGAGTGGTCGATCTGAAGCTTTCTTT
abundance: few
d_gene: -
v_gene: TRBV4-1
j_gene: TRBJ1-1

CDR3aa: CATSRAWDITDTQYF
CDR3nt: TGTGCCACCAGCAGAGCGTGGGACATCACAGATACGCAGTATTTT
abundance: -
d_gene: -
v_gene: TRBV15
j_gene: TRBJ2-3

CDR3aa: CASSLGNTIYF
CDR3nt: TGTGCCAGCAGTTTGGGAAACACCATATATTTT
abundance: -
d_gene: -
v_gene: TRBV6-5
j_gene: TRBJ1-3

CDR3aa: CASSETHGPTNEKLFF
CDR3nt: TGCGCCAGCAGCGAAACTCATGGACCAACTAATGAAAAACTGTTTTTT
abundance: -
d_gene: -
v_gene: TRBV4-3
j_gene: TRBJ1-4

CDR3aa: CASSSTDRARTDTQYF
CDR3nt: TGTGCCAGCAGTTCCACCGACAGAGCACGCACAGATACGCAGTATTTT
abundance: -
d_gene: -
v_gene: TRBV5-5
j_gene: TRBJ2-3

CDR3aa: CASSLGQENTEAFF
CDR3nt: TGCGCCAGCAGCTTGGGGCAGGAGAACACTGAAGCTTTCTTT
abundance: -
d_gene: -
v_gene: TRBV5-1
j_gene: TRBJ1-1

CDR3aa: CASSQESGSTDTQYF
CDR3nt: TGTGCCAGCAGCCAAGAGAGTGGCTCAACAGATACGCAGTATTTT
abundance: few
d_gene: -
v_gene: TRBV4-2
j_gene: TRBJ2-3

CDR3aa: CASSQDGGAAYEQYF
CDR3nt: TGTGCCAGCAGCCAAGACGGCGGGGCGGCCTACGAGCAGTACTTC
abundance: -
d_gene: -
v_gene: TRBV4-2
j_gene: TRBJ2-7

CDR3aa: CASTEGGGYGYTF
CDR3nt: TGCGCCAGCACCGAGGGGGGCGGCTATGGCTACACCTTC
abundance: few
d_gene: -
v_gene: TRBV5-1
j_gene: TRBJ1-2

CDR3aa: CAKASGAGATEAFF
CDR3nt: TGTGCCAAGGCTTCTGGGGCCGGGGCCACTGAAGCTTTCTTT
abundance: -
d_gene: -
v_gene: TRBV5-8
j_gene: TRBJ1-1

CDR3aa: CASSTRGEQFF
CDR3nt: TGTGCCAGCAGTACCCGGGGGGAGCAGTTCTTC
abundance: -
d_gene: -
v_gene: TRBV2
j_gene: TRBJ2-1

CDR3aa: CASSQVARGGQPQHF
CDR3nt: TGCGCCAGCAGCCAAGTAGCCAGGGGAGGTCAGCCCCAGCATTTT
abundance: once
d_gene: -
v_gene: TRBV4-3
j_gene: TRBJ1-5

CDR3aa: CASSPQTSSYEQYF
CDR3nt: TGTGCCAGTAGTCCCCAGACTAGCTCCTACGAGCAGTACTTC
abundance: few
d_gene: -
v_gene: TRBV19
j_gene: TRBJ2-7

CDR3aa: CASSQVERVYNYGYTF
CDR3nt: TGCGCCAGCAGCCAAGTCGAGAGGGTTTATAACTATGGCTACACCTTC
abundance: -
d_gene: -
v_gene: TRBV4-1
j_gene: TRBJ1-2

CDR3aa: CASSHWGVHTDTQYF
CDR3nt: TGTGCCAGCAGCCATTGGGGGGTCCACACAGATACGCAGTATTTT
abundance: few
d_gene: -
v_gene: TRBV16
j_gene: TRBJ2-3

CDR3aa: CASSLVTGYGYTF
CDR3nt: TGTGCCAGCAGCTTAGTCACAGGTTATGGCTACACCTTC
abundance: -
d_gene: -
v_gene: TRBV7-9
j_gene: TRBJ1-2

CDR3aa: CASSLPPGATNEKLFF
CDR3nt: TGTGCCAGCAGCTTGCCCCCCGGGGCAACTAATGAAAAACTGTTTTTT
abundance: -
d_gene: -
v_gene: TRBV7-9
j_gene: TRBJ1-4

CDR3aa: CASSAGDVTEAFF
CDR3nt: TGTGCCAGCAGCGCCGGGGACGTAACTGAAGCTTTCTTT
abundance: few
d_gene: -
v_gene: TRBV9
j_gene: TRBJ1-1

CDR3aa: CASSRGPGSTEAFF
CDR3nt: TGTGCCAGTAGCCGGGGGCCGGGAAGCACTGAAGCTTTCTTT
abundance: -
d_gene: -
v_gene: TRBV19
j_gene: TRBJ1-1

CDR3aa: CASSAGKGGGEQYF
CDR3nt: TGTGCCAGCAGCGCGGGGAAGGGGGGAGGCGAGCAGTACTTC
abundance: -
d_gene: -
v_gene: TRBV5-4
j_gene: TRBJ2-7

CDR3aa: CASSQDNQGSYEQYF
CDR3nt: TGCGCCAGCAGCCAAGATAACCAGGGCTCCTACGAGCAGTACTTC
abundance: -
d_gene: -
v_gene: TRBV4-3
j_gene: TRBJ2-7

CDR3aa: CASSRLADSLYF
CDR3nt: TGCGCCAGCAGCCGTCTTGCGGACAGCCTGTACTTC
abundance: -
d_gene: -
v_gene: TRBV5-1
j_gene: TRBJ2-5

CDR3aa: CASSLSGFGGPSYNEQFF
CDR3nt: TGTGCCAGCAGTTTATCTGGGTTTGGCGGACCCTCCTACAATGAGCAGTTCTTC
abundance: -
d_gene: -
v_gene: TRBV27
j_gene: TRBJ2-1

CDR3aa: CASREGGSAGELFF
CDR3nt: TGTGCCAGCAGGGAAGGAGGGTCCGCCGGGGAGCTGTTTTTT
abundance: -
d_gene: -
v_gene: TRBV25-1
j_gene: TRBJ2-2

CDR3aa: CASSARALAEYTDTQYF
CDR3nt: TGTGCCAGCAGCGCCCGCGCGCTAGCGGAATACACAGATACGCAGTATTTT
abundance: -
d_gene: TRBD2
v_gene: TRBV11-2
j_gene: TRBJ2-3

CDR3aa: CATSRDDEYTIYF
CDR3nt: TGTGCCACCAGCAGAGATGATGAGTACACCATATATTTT
abundance: -
d_gene: -
v_gene: TRBV15
j_gene: TRBJ1-3

CDR3aa: CSVAGQGGEKLFF
CDR3nt: TGCAGCGTTGCCGGGCAGGGGGGGGAAAAACTGTTTTTT
abundance: once
d_gene: TRBD1
v_gene: TRBV29-1
j_gene: TRBJ1-4